One sample yielded the 21 T cell receptor beta chains listed below, sequenced in a study of control samples from healthy donors and cancer patients. The repertoire was sequenced with immunoSEQ multiplex PCR; TCRdb's copy has only in-frame clones and lacks some. The repertoire has over 150,000 clones, 75% to 95% of them found once; the top ten carry about 2%. Sequencing was performed on blood. Source of these receptors: a woman aged 40 to 49 in good health.

The chain carries TRBV4-1 and TRBJ1-1; D is ambiguous. The CDR3 is made up of 13 amino acids. CDR1 MGHRA and CDR2 YSYEKL come from the germline V gene. V lost 2 bases and J 5 bases, leaving 9 bases between the germline ends. The CDR3 sequence is CASSQLIVTEAFF. CDR3 DNA: TGCGCCAGCAGCCAACTAATAGTGACTGAAGCTTTCTTT.

The chain carries TRBV18 and TRBJ1-2; the D is unclear. V was clipped by 3 bases and J by 2 bases, with 16 bases between them. The germline gives CDR1 KGHSH, CDR2 LQKENI. This CDR3 is 16 amino acids long. Here the CDR3 reads CASSPMEGKFNYGYTF. In nucleotides, the CDR3 is TGTGCCAGCTCACCGATGGAAGGAAAGTTCAACTATGGCTACACCTTC.

This chain links TRBV28 with TRBJ2-7, with a tentative D call TRBD1 (6 bases). The V and J ends lost 1 base and 5 bases respectively, with 18 bases between them. The germline V gene encodes CDR1 MDHEN and CDR2 SYDVKM. This CDR3 contains 16 residues. In DNA, the CDR3 is TGTGCCAGCAGTTTATCGAACGCAGGGGCAACACACGAGCAGTACTTC. Its protein is CASSLSNAGATHEQYF.

J is TRBJ1-1 and V is TRBV12-5; no clear D. V lost 1 base and J 3 bases, leaving 3 bases between the germline ends. Germline CDR1 LGHNT, CDR2 FRNRAP. The CDR3 runs 12 residues. Here the CDR3 DNA reads TGTGCTAGTGGTTTGGAGGACACTGAAGCTTTCTTT. This codes for CASGLEDTEAFF.

The chain uses TRBV19 and TRBJ1-2, with TRBD1 identical over 9 bases. The CDR3 covers 15 residues. The ends lost 4 bases at V and 4 bases at J; junction bases unmatched: 7. The germline gives CDR1 LNHDA, CDR2 SQIVND (reference sequence). The DNA of the CDR3 is TGTGCCAGTAGTACACCGGGACAGGGAACCTATGGCTACACCTTC. Translation gives CASSTPGQGTYGYTF.

The V and J genes are TRBV5-1 and TRBJ1-6; TRBD1 matches 11 bases. The J segment lost 8 bases and the V segment lost 2 bases, leaving 6 bases of the junction unmatched. CDR3 size: 16 residues. Germline V lookup: CDR1 SGHRS, CDR2 YFSETQ. The CDR3 nucleotides read TGCGCCAGCAGCTTTTCCGGGACAGGGGGTCATTCACCCCTCCACTTT. It yields the protein CASSFSGTGGHSPLHF.

This clone has more than one count but fewer than ten. A much larger clone sits a single nucleotide away, making a read error possible. The sample has other DNA sequences that encode this CDR3 too. The V and J genes are TRBV6-4 and TRBJ2-3; 10 bases align to TRBD2. This CDR3 has 15 residues. The germline gives CDR1 MRHNA, CDR2 SNTAGT. Unmatched junction bases numbered 4, after V lost 4 bases and J lost 3 bases. The CDR3 loop reads CASSASGGATDTQYF. CDR3 sequence (DNA): TGTGCCAGCAGTGCCAGCGGGGGGGCGACAGATACGCAGTATTTT.

The chain recombines TRBV27 with TRBJ1-5; D uncertain. This CDR3 comprises 14 residues. V was trimmed by 5 bases and J by 6 bases, leaving 14 bases between them. The germline gives CDR1 MNHEY, CDR2 SMNVEV (reference sequence). CDR3 in amino acids: CASSETTGIQPQHF. CDR3 sequence (DNA): TGTGCCAGCAGTGAAACCACGGGTATTCAGCCCCAGCATTTT.

V gene TRBV15 combines with J gene TRBJ2-5, with 8 bases lining up with TRBD1. From germline, CDR1 is LNHNV and CDR2 YYDKDF (reference sequence). The length of the CDR3 is 17 residues. J gave up 5 bases and V 1 base, and 12 bases lay outside the gene matches. For the CDR3, the DNA is TGTGCCACCAGCAGAGTCCCTCAGGGGGCGTCGGAGGAGACCCAGTACTTC. Protein product: CATSRVPQGASEETQYF.

CDR3 in DNA: TGTGCCAGCGGCCGCGGGGGGGGATATGGCTACACCTTC. Protein: CASGRGGGYGYTF. The chain carries TRBV6-2 or TRBV6-3 and TRBJ1-2, with TRBD1 as a possible D gene (5 bases). Germline CDR1 is MNHEY and CDR2 is SVGEGT. The CDR3 sequence is 13 residues long. V was clipped by 8 bases and J by 5 bases, with 15 bases between them.

The rearrangement joins TRBV24-1 to TRBJ2-1; unclear D gene. Germline-derived CDR1 and CDR2 are KGHDR and SFDVKD. The CDR3 runs to 13 residues. V lost 6 bases, J lost 7 bases, and 12 bases lay in between. The CDR3 is CATSSRVGNEQFF. The CDR3 region has the DNA TGTGCCACCAGTTCGAGAGTAGGAAATGAGCAGTTCTTC.

The chain recombines TRBV21-1 with TRBJ2-3; TRBD2, the D gene given by the table, was not confirmed from the DNA. TRBV21-1 is designated a pseudogene. CDR3 length: 21 residues. The CDR3 DNA follows: TGTGCCAGCAGCAATAACGGGACTCTTTGCGGACACATCACGCGCACAGATACGCAGTATTTT. This gives the protein CASSNNGTLCGHITRTDTQYF.

The chain carries TRBV7-2 and TRBJ2-3; TRBD2 aligns across 8 bases. The ends lost 8 bases at V and 3 bases at J; junction bases unmatched: 7. CDR1 and CDR2 (germline): SGHTA, FQGNSA. The CDR3 has 14 residues. CDR3 nucleotides: TGTGCCAGCCGTCGGGGGGGCGGGACAGATACGCAGTATTTT. This sequence encodes CASRRGGGTDTQYF.

This clone showed up just once. This rearrangement joins TRBV29-1 to TRBJ1-1; D unresolved. The V gene lost 2 bases and the J gene lost 3 bases, with 13 bases spanning the gap. From germline, CDR1 is SQVTM and CDR2 ANQGSEA. The CDR3 is 14 residues long. The CDR3 nucleotides read TGCAGCGTTGAATTAAGCGGGTTATACACTGAAGCTTTCTTT. Translation gives CSVELSGLYTEAFF.

This clone was seen a single time. This rearrangement joins TRBV14 to TRBJ1-1; D uncertain. Trimming cost V 2 bases and J 3 bases, with 13 bases left between them. This CDR3 region has 15 residues. CDR1 SGHDN and CDR2 FVKESK come from the germline V gene. CDR3 in DNA: TGTGCCAGCAGCCAAATCGGCCCTGGGGACACTGAAGCTTTCTTT. Residues: CASSQIGPGDTEAFF.

This clone was detected only once. The V gene is TRBV25-1, the J gene TRBJ1-2; a weak D match, TRBD1 (5 bases). From germline, CDR1 is MGHDK and CDR2 SYGVNS. The germline V and J ends were trimmed by 6 bases and 8 bases, with 10 bases remaining between them. CDR3 size: 11 residues. The CDR3 coding sequence is TGTGCCAGCAGCAGGAGGGGAGGCTACACCTTC. This translates into CASSRRGGYTF.

This clone has a single count. CDR3 residues: CASSVRPDSQLNEKLFF. The CDR3 DNA reads TGTGCCAGCAGCGTACGCCCGGACAGCCAACTTAATGAAAAACTGTTTTTT. V usage is TRBV9 and J usage is TRBJ1-4, with a weak D call TRBD1 (6 bases). The CDR3 is 17 residues long. From germline, CDR1 is SGDLS and CDR2 YYNGEE. Trimming pared 1 base from V and 4 bases from J, leaving 17 bases between.

V gene TRBV21-1 combines with J gene TRBJ2-5; the table's D call, TRBD1, has no DNA check behind it. TRBV21-1 is deemed a pseudogene. The CDR3 is 16 residues long. Written as DNA, the CDR3 is TGTGCCAGCAGCAAAGGAATGGCACAGGGTGAAGAGACCCAGTACTTC. Its protein is CASSKGMAQGEETQYF.

This chain joins TRBV19 and TRBJ1-6, with TRBD1 matching over 7 bases. In germline, CDR1 is LNHDA, CDR2 SQIVND (reference sequence). The CDR3 extends over 13 amino acids. Germline trimming cut 8 bases from V and 6 bases from J; bases unmatched to any gene: 4. CDR3 DNA sequence: TGTGCCAGTGAAGACAGGGTTAATTCACCCCTCCACTTT. Protein product: CASEDRVNSPLHF.

The rearrangement joins TRBV7-9 to TRBJ2-3; the D gene is possibly TRBD2 (5 bases). Germline V gene lookup returns CDR1 SEHNR and CDR2 FQNEAQ (reference sequence). The CDR3 sequence is 15 residues long. V was clipped by 4 bases and J by 1 base, with 12 bases between them. In DNA form, the CDR3 reads TGTGCCAGCAGCTCTGAGCGGTTCCGCACAGATACGCAGTATTTT. Translated: CASSSERFRTDTQYF.

The chain combines TRBV18 with TRBJ1-2, with D perhaps TRBD1 (5 bases). The CDR3 is 16 amino acids. The ends were cut back, 2 bases at V and 10 bases at J, with 23 bases in the middle. Per germline, CDR1 KGHSH and CDR2 LQKENI. CDR3 DNA sequence: TGTGCCAGCTCACCATCTCAACGCGGTTTGGGGACGGACTACACCTTC. Protein product: CASSPSQRGLGTDYTF.